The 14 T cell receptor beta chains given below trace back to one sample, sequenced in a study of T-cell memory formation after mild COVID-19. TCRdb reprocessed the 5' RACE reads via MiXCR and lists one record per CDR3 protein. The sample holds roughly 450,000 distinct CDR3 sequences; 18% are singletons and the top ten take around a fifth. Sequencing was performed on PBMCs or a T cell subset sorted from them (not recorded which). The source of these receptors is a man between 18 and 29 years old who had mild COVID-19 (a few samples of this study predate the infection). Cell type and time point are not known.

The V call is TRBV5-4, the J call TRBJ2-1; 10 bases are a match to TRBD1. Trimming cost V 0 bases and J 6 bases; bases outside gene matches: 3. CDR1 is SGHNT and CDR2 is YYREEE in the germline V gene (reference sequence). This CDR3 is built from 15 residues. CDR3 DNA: TGTGCCAGCAGCTTGGCCTGGACAGGGGGCAATGAGCAGTTCTTC. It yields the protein CASSLAWTGGNEQFF. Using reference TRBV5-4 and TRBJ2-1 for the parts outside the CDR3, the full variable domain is ETGVTQSPTHLIKTRGQQVTLRCSSQSGHNTVSWYQQALGQGPQFIFQYYREEENGRGNFPPRFSGLQFPNYSSELNVNALELDDSALYLCASSLAWTGGNEQFFGPGTRLTVL.

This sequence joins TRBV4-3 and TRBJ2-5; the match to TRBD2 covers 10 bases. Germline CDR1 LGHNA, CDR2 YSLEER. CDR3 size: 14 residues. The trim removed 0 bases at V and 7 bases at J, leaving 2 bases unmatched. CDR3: CASSQESSGGTQYF. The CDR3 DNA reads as TGCGCCAGCAGCCAAGAATCTAGCGGGGGGACCCAGTACTTC.

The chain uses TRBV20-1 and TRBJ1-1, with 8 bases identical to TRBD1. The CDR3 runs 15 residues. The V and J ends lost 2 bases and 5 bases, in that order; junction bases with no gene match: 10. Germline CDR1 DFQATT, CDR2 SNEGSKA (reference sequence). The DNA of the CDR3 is TGCAGTGCTAGACCCACCTACAGGGGGACGACTGAAGCTTTCTTT. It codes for CSARPTYRGTTEAFF.

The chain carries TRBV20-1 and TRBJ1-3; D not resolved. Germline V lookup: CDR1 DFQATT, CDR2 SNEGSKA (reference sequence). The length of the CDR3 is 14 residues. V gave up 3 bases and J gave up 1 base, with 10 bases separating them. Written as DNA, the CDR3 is TGCAGTGCTAGTCCGTGGGCTTCTGGAAACACCATATATTTT. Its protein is CSASPWASGNTIYF.

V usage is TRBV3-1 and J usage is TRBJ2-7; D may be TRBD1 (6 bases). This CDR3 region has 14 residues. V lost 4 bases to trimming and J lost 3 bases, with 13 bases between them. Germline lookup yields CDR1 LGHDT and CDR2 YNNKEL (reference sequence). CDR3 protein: CASSPSGHIYEQYV. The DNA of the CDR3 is TGTGCCAGCAGCCCCTCGGGACACATCTACGAGCAGTACGTC.

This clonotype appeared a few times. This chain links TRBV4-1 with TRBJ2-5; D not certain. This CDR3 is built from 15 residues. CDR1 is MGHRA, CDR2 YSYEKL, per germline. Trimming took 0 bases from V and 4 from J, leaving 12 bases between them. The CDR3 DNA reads TGCGCCAGCAGCCAAGATACATTCAGCTCAGAGACCCAGTACTTC. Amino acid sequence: CASSQDTFSSETQYF.

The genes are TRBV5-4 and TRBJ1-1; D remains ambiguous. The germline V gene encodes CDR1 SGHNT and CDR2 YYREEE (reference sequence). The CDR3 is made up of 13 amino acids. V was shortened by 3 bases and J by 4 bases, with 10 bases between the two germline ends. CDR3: CASSWKGGTEAFF. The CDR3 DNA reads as TGTGCCAGCAGCTGGAAGGGTGGCACTGAAGCTTTCTTT.

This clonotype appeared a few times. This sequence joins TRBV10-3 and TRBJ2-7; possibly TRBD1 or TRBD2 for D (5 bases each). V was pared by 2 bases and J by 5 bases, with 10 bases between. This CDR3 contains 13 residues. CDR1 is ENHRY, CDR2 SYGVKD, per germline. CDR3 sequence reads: CAISEGGLDEQYF. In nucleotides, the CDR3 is TGTGCCATCAGTGAGGGGGGTCTCGACGAGCAGTACTTC.

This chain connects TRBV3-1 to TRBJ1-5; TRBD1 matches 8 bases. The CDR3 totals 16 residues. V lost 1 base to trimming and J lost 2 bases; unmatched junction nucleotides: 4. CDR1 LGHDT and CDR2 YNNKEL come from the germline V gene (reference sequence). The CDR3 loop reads CASSQAGQGGNQPQHF. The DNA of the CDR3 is TGTGCCAGCAGCCAAGCTGGACAGGGCGGCAATCAGCCCCAGCATTTT.

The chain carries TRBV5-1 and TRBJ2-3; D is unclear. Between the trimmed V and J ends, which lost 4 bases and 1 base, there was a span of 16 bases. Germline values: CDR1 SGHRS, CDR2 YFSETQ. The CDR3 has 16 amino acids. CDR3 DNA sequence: TGCGCCAGCAGCCCCGCGCGGAAAGGGCGCACAGATACGCAGTATTTT. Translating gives CASSPARKGRTDTQYF.

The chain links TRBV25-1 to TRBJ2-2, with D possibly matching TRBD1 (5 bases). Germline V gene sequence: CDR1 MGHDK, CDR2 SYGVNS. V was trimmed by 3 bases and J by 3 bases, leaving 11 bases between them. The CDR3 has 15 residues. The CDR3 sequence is CASSDAGPHTGELFF. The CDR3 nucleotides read TGTGCCAGCAGTGACGCAGGGCCCCACACCGGGGAGCTGTTTTTT.

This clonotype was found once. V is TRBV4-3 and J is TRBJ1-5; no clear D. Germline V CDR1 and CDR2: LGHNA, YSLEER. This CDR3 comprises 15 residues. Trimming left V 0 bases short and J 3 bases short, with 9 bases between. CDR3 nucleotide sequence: TGCGCCAGCAGCCAAGATCTGACATTCAATCAGCCCCAGCATTTT. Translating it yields CASSQDLTFNQPQHF.

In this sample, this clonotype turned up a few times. CDR3 sequence: CASSAWGTWETQYF. CDR3 in DNA: TGTGCCAGCAGCGCGTGGGGAACTTGGGAGACCCAGTACTTC. V and J are TRBV7-9 and TRBJ2-5; no clear D. The CDR3 runs to 14 residues. With 5 bases removed from V and 5 bases from J, the gap between germline ends came to 15 bases. Germline CDR1 and CDR2: SEHNR and FQNEAQ (reference sequence). Supplemented by reference TRBV7-9 and TRBJ2-5, the full variable domain reads DTGVSQNPRHKITKRGQNVTFRCDPISEHNRLYWYRQTLGQGPEFLTYFQNEAQLEKSRLLSDRFSAERPKGSFSTLEIQRTEQGDSAMYLCASSAWGTWETQYFGPGTRLLVL.

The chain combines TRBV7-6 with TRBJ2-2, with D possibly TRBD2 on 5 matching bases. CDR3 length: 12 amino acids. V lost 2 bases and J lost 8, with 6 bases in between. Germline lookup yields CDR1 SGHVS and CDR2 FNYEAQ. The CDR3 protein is CASSLWRGELFF. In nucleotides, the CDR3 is TGTGCCAGCAGCTTATGGAGGGGGGAGCTGTTTTTT.